The T cell receptor beta chain described here comes from a study of blood T cell repertoires in COVID-19. As concerns this clone: Additional DNA sequences in this sample encode the identical CDR3.

Using immunoSEQ multiplex PCR, the repertoire was profiled, and TCRdb retains in-frame clones only, with some absent. This sample carries around 100,000 clones, roughly 84% of them seen once, and the ten largest clones take 6.2%. The CDR3 contains 12 residues. Germline V gene lookup returns CDR1 SGHVS and CDR2 FQNEAQ. V shed 2 bases and J shed 3 bases, with 5 bases lying between them. The chain employs TRBV7-8 and TRBJ2-7, with D uncertain. The TCR sequence derives from a human donor in a cohort sampled during active COVID-19. What was sequenced was peripheral blood. CDR3 DNA: TGTGCCAGCAGCTTACACAGCTACGAGCAGTACTTC. It codes for CASSLHSYEQYF. Full variable domain (remainder filled in from reference TRBV7-8 and TRBJ2-7): GAGVSQSPRYKVAKRGQDVALRCDPISGHVSLFWYQQALGQGPEFLTYFQNEAQLDKSGLPSDRFFAERPEGSVSTLKIQRTQQEDSAVYLCASSLHSYEQYFGPGTRLTVT.